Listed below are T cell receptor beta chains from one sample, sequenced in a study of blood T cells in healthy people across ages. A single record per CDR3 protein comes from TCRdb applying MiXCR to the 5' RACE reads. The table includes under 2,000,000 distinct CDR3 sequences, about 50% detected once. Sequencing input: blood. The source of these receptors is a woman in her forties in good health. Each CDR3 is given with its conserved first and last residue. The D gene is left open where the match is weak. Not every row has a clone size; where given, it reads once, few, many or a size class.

cdr3_aa: CASSYKGPYSNQPQHF; cdr3_nt: TGTGCCAGCAGTTACAAAGGGCCCTACAGCAATCAGCCCCAGCATTTT; d_call: -; v_call: TRBV6-2/TRBV6-3; j_call: TRBJ1-5; clone_size: -
cdr3_aa: CASSLFLRTNSETQYF; cdr3_nt: TGCGCCAGCAGCTTGTTTCTTCGGACAAACTCCGAGACCCAGTACTTC; d_call: -; v_call: TRBV5-1; j_call: TRBJ2-5; clone_size: few
cdr3_aa: CASSLGQGREQYF; cdr3_nt: TGCGCCAGCAGCTTGGGACAGGGAAGGGAGCAGTACTTC; d_call: TRBD1; v_call: TRBV5-1; j_call: TRBJ2-7; clone_size: many
cdr3_aa: CASRPTGGPDEQFF; cdr3_nt: TGCGCCAGCAGGCCGACAGGGGGCCCGGATGAGCAGTTCTTC; d_call: TRBD1; v_call: TRBV4-3; j_call: TRBJ2-1; clone_size: -
cdr3_aa: CASSHQGRREETQYF; cdr3_nt: TGTGCCAGCAGCCATCAGGGCCGCAGGGAAGAGACCCAGTACTTC; d_call: -; v_call: TRBV6-2/TRBV6-3; j_call: TRBJ2-5; clone_size: -
cdr3_aa: CASSSAPSYNEQFF; cdr3_nt: TGTGCCAGCAGTTCAGCGCCCTCTTACAATGAGCAGTTCTTC; d_call: -; v_call: TRBV6-5; j_call: TRBJ2-1; clone_size: -
cdr3_aa: CASSLYGSSLEQFF; cdr3_nt: TGTGCCAGCAGTTTATATGGGTCTAGCCTAGAGCAGTTCTTC; d_call: -; v_call: TRBV12-3/TRBV12-4; j_call: TRBJ2-1; clone_size: -
cdr3_aa: CASSLVDRGKDTQYF; cdr3_nt: TGTGCCAGCAGCTTAGTTGACAGGGGGAAGGATACGCAGTATTTT; d_call: TRBD1; v_call: TRBV11-2; j_call: TRBJ2-3; clone_size: -
cdr3_aa: CASSPQDSSSQETQFF; cdr3_nt: TGTGCCAGCAGCCCGCAGGACAGCTCATCCCAAGAGACCCAGTTCTTC; d_call: -; v_call: TRBV7-2; j_call: TRBJ2-1; clone_size: -
cdr3_aa: CASRSRAAGRETQYF; cdr3_nt: TGTGCCAGCAGATCCAGGGCCGCTGGTCGAGAGACCCAGTACTTC; d_call: -; v_call: TRBV6-6; j_call: TRBJ2-5; clone_size: -
cdr3_aa: CSAGRESLMNTEAFF; cdr3_nt: TGCAGTGCTGGTAGGGAGTCCCTAATGAACACTGAAGCTTTCTTT; d_call: -; v_call: TRBV20-1; j_call: TRBJ1-1; clone_size: -
cdr3_aa: CSVGGGLGETQYF; cdr3_nt: TGCAGCGTTGGCGGGGGCCTGGGAGAGACCCAGTACTTC; d_call: -; v_call: TRBV29-1; j_call: TRBJ2-5; clone_size: -
cdr3_aa: CASSQESGSSYNEQFF; cdr3_nt: TGTGCCAGCAGCCAAGAATCAGGGTCATCCTACAATGAGCAGTTCTTC; d_call: -; v_call: TRBV3-1; j_call: TRBJ2-1; clone_size: few
cdr3_aa: CSASLWTGGSNEQFF; cdr3_nt: TGCAGTGCTAGTCTCTGGACAGGGGGCTCAAATGAGCAGTTCTTC; d_call: TRBD1; v_call: TRBV20-1; j_call: TRBJ2-1; clone_size: -
cdr3_aa: CSGRVEHGSYNEQFF; cdr3_nt: TGCAGTGGCCGAGTCGAGCATGGCTCCTACAATGAGCAGTTCTTC; d_call: -; v_call: TRBV20-1; j_call: TRBJ2-1; clone_size: -
cdr3_aa: CASSDRDRQGEQYF; cdr3_nt: TGTGCCAGCAGTGACCGGGACAGGCAGGGCGAGCAGTACTTC; d_call: TRBD1; v_call: TRBV6-5; j_call: TRBJ2-7; clone_size: few
cdr3_aa: CASSYIGYEQYF; cdr3_nt: TGTGCCAGCAGTTACATCGGGTACGAGCAGTACTTC; d_call: -; v_call: TRBV6-2/TRBV6-3; j_call: TRBJ2-7; clone_size: few
cdr3_aa: CASRARGRQETQYF; cdr3_nt: TGTGCCAGCCGAGCTAGGGGCAGACAAGAGACCCAGTATTTC; d_call: -; v_call: TRBV12-3/TRBV12-4; j_call: TRBJ2-5; clone_size: -
cdr3_aa: CASSQDGLVSETQYF; cdr3_nt: TGTGCCAGCAGCCAAGACGGACTAGTCTCAGAGACCCAGTACTTC; d_call: TRBD2; v_call: TRBV3-1; j_call: TRBJ2-5; clone_size: -
cdr3_aa: CSAEPRDRYTDTQYF; cdr3_nt: TGCAGTGCTGAGCCCCGGGACCGATACACAGATACGCAGTATTTT; d_call: -; v_call: TRBV20-1; j_call: TRBJ2-3; clone_size: few
cdr3_aa: CASRHYEEGGETQYF; cdr3_nt: TGTGCCAGCAGGCATTATGAGGAGGGGGGGGAGACCCAGTACTTC; d_call: -; v_call: TRBV27; j_call: TRBJ2-5; clone_size: few
cdr3_aa: CASSDSSFTDTQYF; cdr3_nt: TGCGCCAGCAGTGACAGTTCCTTCACAGATACGCAGTATTTT; d_call: -; v_call: TRBV4-3; j_call: TRBJ2-3; clone_size: few
cdr3_aa: CASRPTDRLNEKLFF; cdr3_nt: TGTGCCAGCAGACCCACGGACAGATTAAATGAAAAACTGTTTTTT; d_call: -; v_call: TRBV12-3/TRBV12-4; j_call: TRBJ1-4; clone_size: -
cdr3_aa: CASSYSGGRYNF; cdr3_nt: TGTGCCAGCAGTTACTCGGGCGGCAGGTACAACTTC; d_call: -; v_call: TRBV6-5; j_call: TRBJ1-2; clone_size: once
cdr3_aa: CASSSRSRGSANEKLFF; cdr3_nt: TGTGCCAGCAGTTCGCGAAGCAGGGGCTCGGCTAATGAAAAACTGTTTTTT; d_call: -; v_call: TRBV6-5; j_call: TRBJ1-4; clone_size: -
cdr3_aa: CASSHGGALFNEQFF; cdr3_nt: TGTGCCAGCAGTCATGGGGGCGCCTTATTTAATGAGCAGTTCTTC; d_call: -; v_call: TRBV9; j_call: TRBJ2-1; clone_size: -
cdr3_aa: CASSLSRGIQETQYF; cdr3_nt: TGTGCCAGCAGTTTATCACGCGGAATCCAAGAGACCCAGTACTTC; d_call: -; v_call: TRBV27; j_call: TRBJ2-5; clone_size: few
cdr3_aa: CSAPGGNSPLHF; cdr3_nt: TGCAGTGCTCCCGGCGGAAATTCACCCCTCCACTTT; d_call: -; v_call: TRBV20-1; j_call: TRBJ1-6; clone_size: -
cdr3_aa: CASSLDSSNTGELFF; cdr3_nt: TGTGCCAGCAGCTTAGACAGTTCGAACACCGGGGAGCTGTTTTTT; d_call: -; v_call: TRBV7-2; j_call: TRBJ2-2; clone_size: -
cdr3_aa: CASSTYRGKLYQATQYF; cdr3_nt: TGTGCCAGCAGTACCTACAGGGGGAAATTGTACCAAGCGACCCAGTACTTC; d_call: TRBD1; v_call: TRBV6-6; j_call: TRBJ2-5; clone_size: -
cdr3_aa: CASSLPVRNNEQFF; cdr3_nt: TGTGCCAGCAGCCTCCCCGTTAGGAACAATGAGCAGTTCTTC; d_call: -; v_call: TRBV9; j_call: TRBJ2-1; clone_size: -
cdr3_aa: CSVVTTYTEAFF; cdr3_nt: TGCAGCGTTGTAACGACGTACACTGAAGCTTTCTTT; d_call: -; v_call: TRBV29-1; j_call: TRBJ1-1; clone_size: -
cdr3_aa: CASSHWTGLGETQYF; cdr3_nt: TGTGCCAGCAGCCACTGGACAGGGCTCGGGGAGACCCAGTACTTC; d_call: TRBD1; v_call: TRBV14; j_call: TRBJ2-5; clone_size: -
cdr3_aa: CASSGWTGDEQYF; cdr3_nt: TGTGCCAGCAGTGGATGGACTGGCGACGAGCAGTACTTC; d_call: -; v_call: TRBV28; j_call: TRBJ2-7; clone_size: -
cdr3_aa: CASSRGLLKETQFF; cdr3_nt: TGTGCCAGCAGCCGGGGACTCCTTAAAGAGACCCAGTTCTTC; d_call: -; v_call: TRBV7-8; j_call: TRBJ2-1; clone_size: -
cdr3_aa: CASRFSGGYTDTQYF; cdr3_nt: TGTGCCAGCAGGTTTAGCGGGGGTTACACAGATACGCAGTATTTT; d_call: TRBD2; v_call: TRBV28; j_call: TRBJ2-3; clone_size: few
cdr3_aa: CASSDHSSSNGPLSSYEQYF; cdr3_nt: TGCGCCAGCAGTGATCACTCTAGCAGTAATGGTCCACTTAGCTCCTACGAGCAGTACTTC; d_call: -; v_call: TRBV10-1; j_call: TRBJ2-7; clone_size: -
cdr3_aa: CATSDTMSGDYGYTF; cdr3_nt: TGTGCCACCAGTGACACCATGTCAGGGGACTATGGCTACACCTTC; d_call: -; v_call: TRBV24-1; j_call: TRBJ1-2; clone_size: -
cdr3_aa: CASSEMGSYEQYF; cdr3_nt: TGTGCCAGCAGTGAAATGGGGTCCTACGAGCAGTACTTC; d_call: -; v_call: TRBV6-1; j_call: TRBJ2-7; clone_size: -
cdr3_aa: CASSFRDWDIQYF; cdr3_nt: TGTGCCAGCAGTTTCCGGGACTGGGACATTCAGTACTTC; d_call: -; v_call: TRBV27; j_call: TRBJ2-4; clone_size: -
cdr3_aa: CASSPSINNEQFF; cdr3_nt: TGTGCCAGCAGCCCCTCTATTAACAATGAGCAGTTCTTC; d_call: -; v_call: TRBV7-3; j_call: TRBJ2-1; clone_size: -
cdr3_aa: CASSLSFGLETQYF; cdr3_nt: TGCGCCAGCAGCTTGTCATTCGGACTTGAGACCCAGTACTTC; d_call: -; v_call: TRBV5-1; j_call: TRBJ2-5; clone_size: -
cdr3_aa: CASSDNPAGGVNTDTQYF; cdr3_nt: TGTGCCAGCAGTGATAACCCCGCAGGGGGGGTAAACACAGATACGCAGTATTTT; d_call: -; v_call: TRBV6-1; j_call: TRBJ2-3; clone_size: -
cdr3_aa: CASSSSGGYQETQYF; cdr3_nt: TGTGCCAGCAGCTCTAGCGGGGGGTACCAAGAGACCCAGTACTTC; d_call: TRBD2; v_call: TRBV7-3; j_call: TRBJ2-5; clone_size: few
cdr3_aa: CASSPMGMGSSYNEQFF; cdr3_nt: TGTGCCAGCAGCCCAATGGGGATGGGGAGCTCCTACAATGAGCAGTTCTTC; d_call: -; v_call: TRBV28; j_call: TRBJ2-1; clone_size: few
cdr3_aa: CASSFGDNSPLHF; cdr3_nt: TGCGCCAGCAGCTTCGGTGATAATTCACCCCTCCACTTT; d_call: -; v_call: TRBV5-1; j_call: TRBJ1-6; clone_size: once
cdr3_aa: CASSSAVSGDYNEQFF; cdr3_nt: TGTGCCAGCAGCTCCGCCGTTAGCGGGGATTACAATGAGCAGTTCTTC; d_call: TRBD2; v_call: TRBV13; j_call: TRBJ2-1; clone_size: -
cdr3_aa: CASSPVQGTRETQYF; cdr3_nt: TGTGCCAGCTCACCAGTCCAGGGGACTCGGGAGACCCAGTACTTC; d_call: -; v_call: TRBV18; j_call: TRBJ2-5; clone_size: -
cdr3_aa: CKLVGNSYNEQYF; cdr3_nt: TGCAAGCTGGTGGGGAACTCCTACAATGAGCAGTACTTC; d_call: -; v_call: TRBV20-1; j_call: TRBJ2-5; clone_size: -
cdr3_aa: CASSLGPLTRETQYF; cdr3_nt: TGTGCCAGCAGCTTAGGACCCCTTACCCGGGAGACCCAGTACTTC; d_call: -; v_call: TRBV7-2; j_call: TRBJ2-5; clone_size: -
cdr3_aa: CASSFPGANTEAFF; cdr3_nt: TGCGCCAGCAGCTTCCCAGGGGCGAACACTGAAGCTTTCTTT; d_call: -; v_call: TRBV5-1; j_call: TRBJ1-1; clone_size: -
cdr3_aa: CASSVDVRGAGYGYTF; cdr3_nt: TGTGCCAGCAGCGTCGATGTCAGGGGTGCGGGCTATGGCTACACCTTC; d_call: -; v_call: TRBV9; j_call: TRBJ1-2; clone_size: -
cdr3_aa: CASSLTHRLHSYEQYF; cdr3_nt: TGTGCCAGCAGCTTAACTCACAGGCTTCATTCCTACGAGCAGTACTTC; d_call: -; v_call: TRBV3-1; j_call: TRBJ2-7; clone_size: -